This TCR beta chain stems from a study of blood T cells in healthy people across ages. Across the study: Template switching picked up about one barcoded beta molecule for each two T cells.

CDR3 length: 10 amino acids. Trimming shortened V by 11 bases and J by 6 bases, and 9 bases separated the two germline ends. Germline values: CDR1 MGHDK, CDR2 SYGVNS. The authors ran a second PCR of roughly 6 to 11 cycles using a sample-barcoded 5' primer and a J-beta primer mix. TCRdb redid the calling of the 5' RACE reads with MiXCR, one entry per CDR3 protein. In the table there are 380,000 or so distinct CDR3 sequences, approximately 51% of which are singletons. Study results and caveats: Underestimates were what the diversity estimates from one million T cells were considered to be. With age, beta diversity per million T cells declined roughly linearly, significantly by around 43.

Every sample gave at least 5 micrograms of total RNA when it was extracted. Notes on this clonotype: The target antigen is unknown.

This sequence was found in a man between 60 and 70 years old in good health. This rearrangement joins TRBV25-1 to TRBJ2-3; D call uncertain. The sequenced sample consisted of blood. The CDR3 sequence is CASSADTQYF. The DNA for the CDR3 is TGTGCCTCTTCGGCGGATACGCAGTATTTT. Supplemented by reference TRBV25-1 and TRBJ2-3, the full variable domain reads EADIYQTPRYLVIGTGKKITLECSQTMGHDKMYWYQQDPGMELHLIHYSYGVNSTEKGDLSSESTVSRIRTEHFPLTLESARPSHTSQYLCASSADTQYFGPGTRLTVL.